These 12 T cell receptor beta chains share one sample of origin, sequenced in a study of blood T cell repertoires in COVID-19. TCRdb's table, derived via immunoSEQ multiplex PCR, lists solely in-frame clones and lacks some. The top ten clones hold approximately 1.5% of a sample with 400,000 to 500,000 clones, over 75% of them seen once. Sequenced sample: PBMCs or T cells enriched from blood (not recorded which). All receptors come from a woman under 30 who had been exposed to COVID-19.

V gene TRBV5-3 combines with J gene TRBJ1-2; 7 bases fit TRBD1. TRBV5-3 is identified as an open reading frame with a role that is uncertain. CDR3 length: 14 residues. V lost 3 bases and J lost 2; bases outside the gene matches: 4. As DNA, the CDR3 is TGTGCCAGAAGCTCGGACAGGCCGAACTATGGCTACACCTTC. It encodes CARSSDRPNYGYTF.

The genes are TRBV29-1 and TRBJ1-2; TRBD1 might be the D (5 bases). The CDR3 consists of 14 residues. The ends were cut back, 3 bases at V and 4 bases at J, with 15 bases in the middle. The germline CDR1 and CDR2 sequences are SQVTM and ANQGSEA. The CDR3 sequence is CSVDDLGRGYGYTF. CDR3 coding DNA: TGCAGCGTTGACGACCTGGGGCGCGGCTATGGCTACACCTTC.

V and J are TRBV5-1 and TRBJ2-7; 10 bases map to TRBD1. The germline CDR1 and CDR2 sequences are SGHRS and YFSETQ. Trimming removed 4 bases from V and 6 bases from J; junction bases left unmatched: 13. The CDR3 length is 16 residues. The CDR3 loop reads CASSQHPRDRGSEQYF. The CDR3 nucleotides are TGCGCCAGCAGCCAACACCCCCGGGACAGGGGATCCGAGCAGTACTTC.

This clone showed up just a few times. The CDR3 is CASSSPPREPLHF. CDR3 nucleotide sequence: TGTGCCAGCAGTTCTCCCCCGAGGGAACCCCTCCACTTT. This chain links TRBV7-9 with TRBJ1-6; no reliable D call. Germline CDR1 and CDR2: SEHNR and FQNEAQ (reference sequence). The CDR3 loop spans 13 amino acids. V lost 6 bases, J lost 12 bases, and 15 bases lay in between.

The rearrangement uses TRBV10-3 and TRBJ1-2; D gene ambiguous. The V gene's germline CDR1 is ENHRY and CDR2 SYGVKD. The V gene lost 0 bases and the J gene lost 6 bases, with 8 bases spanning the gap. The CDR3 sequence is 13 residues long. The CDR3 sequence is CAISESLADGYTF. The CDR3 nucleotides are TGTGCCATCAGTGAGTCGTTGGCAGATGGCTACACCTTC.

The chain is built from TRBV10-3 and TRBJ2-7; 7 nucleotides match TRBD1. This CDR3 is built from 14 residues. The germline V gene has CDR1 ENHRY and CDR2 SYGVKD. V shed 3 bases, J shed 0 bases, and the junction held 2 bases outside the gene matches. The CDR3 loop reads CAISEGQVSYEQYF. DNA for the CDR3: TGTGCCATCAGTGAAGGACAGGTCTCCTACGAGCAGTACTTC.

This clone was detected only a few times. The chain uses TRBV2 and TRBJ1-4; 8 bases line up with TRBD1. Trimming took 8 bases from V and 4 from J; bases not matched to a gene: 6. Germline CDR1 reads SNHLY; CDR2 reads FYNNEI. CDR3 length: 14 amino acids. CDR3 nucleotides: TGTGCCAGCGGTGGACAGGGATTTAATGAAAAACTGTTTTTT. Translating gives CASGGQGFNEKLFF.

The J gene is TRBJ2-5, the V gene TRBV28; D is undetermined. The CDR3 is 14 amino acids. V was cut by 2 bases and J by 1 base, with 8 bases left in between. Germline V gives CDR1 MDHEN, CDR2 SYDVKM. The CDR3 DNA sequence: TGTGCCAGCAGTTTACCAGGCCCCCAAGAGACCCAGTACTTC. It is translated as CASSLPGPQETQYF.

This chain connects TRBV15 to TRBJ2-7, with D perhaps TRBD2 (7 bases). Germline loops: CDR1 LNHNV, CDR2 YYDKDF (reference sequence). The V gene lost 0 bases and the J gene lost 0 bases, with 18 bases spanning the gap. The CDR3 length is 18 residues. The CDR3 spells CATSRDLLWGGSSYEQYF. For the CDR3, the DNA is TGTGCCACCAGCAGAGATCTCCTTTGGGGGGGCAGCTCCTACGAGCAGTACTTC.

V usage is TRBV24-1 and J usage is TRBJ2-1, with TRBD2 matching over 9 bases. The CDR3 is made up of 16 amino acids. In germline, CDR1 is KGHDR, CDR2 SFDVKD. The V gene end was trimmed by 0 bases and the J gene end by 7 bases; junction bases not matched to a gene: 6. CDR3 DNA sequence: TGTGCCACCAGTGATTTGCAATGGGCGGGGGGGAATGAGCAGTTCTTC. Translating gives CATSDLQWAGGNEQFF.

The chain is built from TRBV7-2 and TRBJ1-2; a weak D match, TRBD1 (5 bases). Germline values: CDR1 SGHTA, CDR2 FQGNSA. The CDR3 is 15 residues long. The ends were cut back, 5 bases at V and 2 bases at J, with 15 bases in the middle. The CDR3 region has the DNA TGTGCCAGCAGCCCAAGGTCCGCAGGGAACTATGGCTACACCTTC. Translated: CASSPRSAGNYGYTF.

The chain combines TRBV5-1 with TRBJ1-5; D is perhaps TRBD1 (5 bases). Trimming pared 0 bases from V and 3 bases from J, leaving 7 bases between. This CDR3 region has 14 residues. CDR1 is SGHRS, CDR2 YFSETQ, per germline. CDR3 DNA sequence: TGCGCCAGCAGCTTGGACAGGTCCAATCAGCCCCAGCATTTT. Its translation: CASSLDRSNQPQHF.